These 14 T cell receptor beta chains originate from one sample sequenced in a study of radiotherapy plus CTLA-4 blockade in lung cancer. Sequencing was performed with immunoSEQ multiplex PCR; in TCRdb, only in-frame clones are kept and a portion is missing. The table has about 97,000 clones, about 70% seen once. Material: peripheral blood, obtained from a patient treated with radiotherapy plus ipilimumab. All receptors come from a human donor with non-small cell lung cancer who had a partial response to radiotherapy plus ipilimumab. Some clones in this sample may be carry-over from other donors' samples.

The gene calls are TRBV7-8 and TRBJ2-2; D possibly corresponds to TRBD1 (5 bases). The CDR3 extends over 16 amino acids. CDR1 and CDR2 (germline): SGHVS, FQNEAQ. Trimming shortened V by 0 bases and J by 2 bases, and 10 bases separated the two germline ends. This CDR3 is CASSLANRLNTGELFF. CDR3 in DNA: TGTGCCAGCAGCTTAGCGAACAGGCTCAACACCGGGGAGCTGTTTTTT. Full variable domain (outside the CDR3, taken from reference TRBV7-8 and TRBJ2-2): GAGVSQSPRYKVAKRGQDVALRCDPISGHVSLFWYQQALGQGPEFLTYFQNEAQLDKSGLPSDRFFAERPEGSVSTLKIQRTQQEDSAVYLCASSLANRLNTGELFFGEGSRLTVL.

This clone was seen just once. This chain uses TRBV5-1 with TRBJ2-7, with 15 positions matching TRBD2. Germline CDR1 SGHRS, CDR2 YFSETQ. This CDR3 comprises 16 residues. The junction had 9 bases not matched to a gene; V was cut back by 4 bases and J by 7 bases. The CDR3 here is CASSRTSGGAALEQYF. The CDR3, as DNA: TGCGCCAGCAGCCGGACTAGCGGGGGGGCGGCGCTAGAGCAGTACTTC.

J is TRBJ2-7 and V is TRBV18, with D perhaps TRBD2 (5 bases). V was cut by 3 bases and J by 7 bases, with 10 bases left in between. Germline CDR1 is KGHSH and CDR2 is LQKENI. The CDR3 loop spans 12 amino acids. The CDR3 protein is CASSPPGGEQYF. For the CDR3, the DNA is TGTGCCAGCTCACCGCCCGGCGGGGAGCAGTACTTC.

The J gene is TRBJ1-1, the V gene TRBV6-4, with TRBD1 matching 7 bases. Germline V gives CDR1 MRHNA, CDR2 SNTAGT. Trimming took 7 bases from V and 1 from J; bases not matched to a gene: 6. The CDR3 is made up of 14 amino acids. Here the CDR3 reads CASKSGQSNTEAFF. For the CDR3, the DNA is TGTGCCAGCAAATCGGGACAGTCGAACACTGAAGCTTTCTTT.

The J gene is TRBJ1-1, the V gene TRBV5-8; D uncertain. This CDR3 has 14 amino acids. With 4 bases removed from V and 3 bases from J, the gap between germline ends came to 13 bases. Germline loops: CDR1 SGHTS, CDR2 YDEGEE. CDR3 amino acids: CASSPRQRYTEAFF. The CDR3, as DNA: TGTGCCAGCAGCCCGCGACAAAGGTACACTGAAGCTTTCTTT.

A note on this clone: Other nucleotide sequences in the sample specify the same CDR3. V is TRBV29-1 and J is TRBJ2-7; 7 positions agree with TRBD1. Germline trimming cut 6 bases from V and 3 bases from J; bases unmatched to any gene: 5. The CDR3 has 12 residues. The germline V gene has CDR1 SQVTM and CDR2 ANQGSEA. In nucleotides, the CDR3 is TGCAGCGTAGGGACAGCAAGCTACGAGCAGTACTTC. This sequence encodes CSVGTASYEQYF.

The CDR3 sequence is CASSEVGQGINNEQFF. The CDR3 nucleotides read TGTGCCAGCAGTGAAGTGGGACAGGGGATTAACAATGAGCAGTTCTTC. The chain employs TRBV2 and TRBJ2-1; the match to TRBD1 covers 10 bases. The length of the CDR3 is 16 residues. From germline, CDR1 is SNHLY and CDR2 FYNNEI. V dropped 1 base and J dropped 5; count of bases not matched to a gene: 5.

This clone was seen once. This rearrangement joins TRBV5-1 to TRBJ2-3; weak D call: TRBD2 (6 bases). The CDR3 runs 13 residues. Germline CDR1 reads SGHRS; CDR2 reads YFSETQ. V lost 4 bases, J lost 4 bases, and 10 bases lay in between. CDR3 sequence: CASSRDSPDTQYF. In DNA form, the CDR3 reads TGCGCCAGCAGCAGGGACTCACCAGATACGCAGTATTTT.

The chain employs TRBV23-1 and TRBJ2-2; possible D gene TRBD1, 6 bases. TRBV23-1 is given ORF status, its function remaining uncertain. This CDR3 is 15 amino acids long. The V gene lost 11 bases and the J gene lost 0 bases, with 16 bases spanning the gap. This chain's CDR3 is CAPIGTPTNTGELFF. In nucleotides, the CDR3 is TGCGCCCCAATTGGGACACCTACGAACACCGGGGAGCTGTTTTTT.

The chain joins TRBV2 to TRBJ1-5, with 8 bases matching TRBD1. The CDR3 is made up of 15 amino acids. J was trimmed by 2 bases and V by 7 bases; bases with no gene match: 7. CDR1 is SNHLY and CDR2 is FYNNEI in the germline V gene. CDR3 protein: CASNRQGLGNQPQHF. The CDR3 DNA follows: TGTGCCAGCAATCGACAGGGGTTGGGCAATCAGCCCCAGCATTTT.

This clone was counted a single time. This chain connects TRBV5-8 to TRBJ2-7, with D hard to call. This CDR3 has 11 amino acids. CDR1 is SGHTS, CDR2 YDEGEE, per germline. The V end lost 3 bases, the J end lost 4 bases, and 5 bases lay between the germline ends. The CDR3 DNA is TGTGCCAGCAGCTCCACATACGAGCAGTACTTC. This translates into CASSSTYEQYF.

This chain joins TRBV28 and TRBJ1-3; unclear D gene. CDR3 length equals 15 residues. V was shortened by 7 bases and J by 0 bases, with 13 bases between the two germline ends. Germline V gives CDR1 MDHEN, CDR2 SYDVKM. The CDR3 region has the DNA TGTGCCAGCAATACATTCCCCCTCTCTGGAAACACCATATATTTT. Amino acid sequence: CASNTFPLSGNTIYF.

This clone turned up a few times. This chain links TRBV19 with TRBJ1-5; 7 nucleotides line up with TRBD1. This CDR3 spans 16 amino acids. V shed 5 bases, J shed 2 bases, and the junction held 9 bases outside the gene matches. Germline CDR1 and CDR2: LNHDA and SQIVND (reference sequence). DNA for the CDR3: TGTGCCAGTAGTTCTTCAGGGGGAGTTGGCAATCAGCCCCAGCATTTT. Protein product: CASSSSGGVGNQPQHF.

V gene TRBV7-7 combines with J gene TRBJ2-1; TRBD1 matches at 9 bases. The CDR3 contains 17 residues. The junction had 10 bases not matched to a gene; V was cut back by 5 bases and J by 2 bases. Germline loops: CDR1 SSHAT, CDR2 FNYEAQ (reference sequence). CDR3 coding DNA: TGTGCCAGCAGCCCGAAAGCCGGGACAGGGACCTACAATGAGCAGTTCTTC. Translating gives CASSPKAGTGTYNEQFF.